This T cell receptor (beta chain) came from a study of T cells expressing NK-cell markers. CDR1 is MNHEY, CDR2 SMNVEV, per germline (reference sequence). CDR3 size: 15 residues. After re-calling the 5' RACE reads, TCRdb lists one entry per CDR3 protein, DNA absent. This sample's table has some 390,000 distinct CDR3 sequences. The clonotype comes from a woman between 50 and 59 years old in good health. The sample taken for sequencing was blood T cells: a sorted CD56 or NKG2C T cell subset, CD4+ or CD8+ T cells, or bulk PBMC T cells (not recorded which). V usage is TRBV27 and J usage is TRBJ2-2; the D call of TRBD1 rests on TCRdb alone, since no DNA is present to check it. The CDR3 sequence is CASSSGQGIIGELFF.